This TCR beta chain was identified in a study of metastatic and nonmetastatic thyroid tumors (dated by TCRdb to the early 2020s). Background for the entire study: Repertoires from peripheral blood and from tumor or nodule tissue samples of malignant and benign thyroid patients were compared.

The research as a whole found: In both blood and tumor samples, TCR beta diversity was reported to be significantly higher in malignant tumors than in benign nodules.

V is cut by 6 bases and J by 8 bases, and the space between the germline ends is 19 bases. The CDR3, cysteine through phenylalanine, is 13 amino acids long. Only CDR3 DNA is held: 39 bases, read in frame from base 1. The germline V gene gives CDR1 as SQVTM and CDR2 as ANQGSEA. In its sample, this clone was seen many times. Its antigen has not been determined. There are no base qualities to consult, and no much larger clone falls within one base. Library generation was performed with PCR. The data were produced on an Illumina HiSeq 4000. The TCR beta-chain CDR3 region of each patient was profiled by high-throughput sequencing. The original pipeline was this. The researchers built a classifier to tell apart papillary thyroid cancer patients with distant metastasis, based on CDR3 differences among clinicopathological groups. The Shannon index was used to measure repertoire diversity, and the Morisita-Horn index was used to measure how similar tumor and blood repertoires were. TCRdb took the public reads, trimmed them with fastp at Q25, ran MiXCR for clone calling and kept in-frame beta chains. The V and J calls follow TCRdb's processing rather than the paper's. The sample yields a few thousand clones; over 15% were counted once. The top ten constitute over 15% of the sample.

No patient had received any treatment before thyroid surgery. Patient clinical samples collected from the early 2010s to the late 2010s were retrospectively analysed using T-cell receptor beta sequencing. The clonotype comes from a female donor with papillary thyroid cancer or a benign thyroid nodule (not recorded which). Some clones in this sample may be carry-over from other donors' samples. Sequencing was done on a sample of adjacent normal tissue. Recombination linked TRBV29-1 to TRBJ1-2; the D segment could be TRBD1, given 5 matching bases. The CDR3: CSVLLQGPGGYTF. The sequenced DNA: TGCAGCGTGTTACTCCAGGGTCCTGGGGGCTACACCTTC.